This T cell receptor beta chain came from a study of shared clonotypes between healthy human individuals. Background on the study: Sampling drew on donors who were a couple of women and three men aged 18 to 49.

Recent vaccinations or acute infections were absent in the healthy HIV-negative adult donors. At the deep level, the assay was run. Per the original data handling: Owing to the provision of junction-only sequences devoid of quality scores by immunoSEQ, filtering differed. Measured with immunoSEQ multiplex PCR; TCRdb has only the in-frame clones, and not every one. The DNA was the basis for D and trimming; V, J and clone size are from that table. Of around 1.1 million clones in the sample, about 80% were seen once. The CDR3 spans 14 residues. Germline CDR1 and CDR2: MDHEN and SYDVKM. J lost 11 bases, V lost 1 base, and 10 bases had no gene match.

This TCR came from a man younger than 35 in good health. Some clones in this sample may be carry-over from other donors' samples. The sequencing sample was made of memory CD4+ T cells from PBMCs. Subset specified: CD45RA-negative fraction. The chain joins TRBV28 to TRBJ2-5; 7 bases are shared with TRBD2. The CDR3 region is CASSLLVRAGEQYF. CDR3 coding DNA: TGTGCCAGCAGTTTATTGGTCAGGGCGGGAGAGCAGTACTTC.